This TCR beta chain is from a study of PD-1 blockade in classical Hodgkin lymphoma. Relapse after autologous stem cell transplantation occurred in every patient, and brentuximab vedotin exposure varied. Best responses included complete response and partial response; otherwise, the best response was progressive disease. Study conclusions and caveats: Any patient who commenced nivolumab under 1 year after ASCT was excluded.

Profiling relied on immunoSEQ multiplex PCR, and the TCRdb table lists in-frame clones only, not all of them. Among roughly 40,000 clones listed, around two thirds were seen once. With regard to this clone: Its antigen is unidentified.

CDR3 length: 15 residues. V lost 1 base and J 0 bases, leaving 7 bases between the germline ends. Germline lookup yields CDR1 SEHNR and CDR2 FQNEAQ (reference sequence). Sequencing was performed on peripheral blood mononuclear cells (PBMCs), taken at baseline. This chain joins TRBV7-9 and TRBJ1-3; no firm D call. The receptor was derived from a human donor with classical Hodgkin lymphoma. DNA of the CDR3: TGTGCCAGCAGCTTAGAGACTACCTCTGGAAACACCATATATTTT. This gives the protein CASSLETTSGNTIYF.